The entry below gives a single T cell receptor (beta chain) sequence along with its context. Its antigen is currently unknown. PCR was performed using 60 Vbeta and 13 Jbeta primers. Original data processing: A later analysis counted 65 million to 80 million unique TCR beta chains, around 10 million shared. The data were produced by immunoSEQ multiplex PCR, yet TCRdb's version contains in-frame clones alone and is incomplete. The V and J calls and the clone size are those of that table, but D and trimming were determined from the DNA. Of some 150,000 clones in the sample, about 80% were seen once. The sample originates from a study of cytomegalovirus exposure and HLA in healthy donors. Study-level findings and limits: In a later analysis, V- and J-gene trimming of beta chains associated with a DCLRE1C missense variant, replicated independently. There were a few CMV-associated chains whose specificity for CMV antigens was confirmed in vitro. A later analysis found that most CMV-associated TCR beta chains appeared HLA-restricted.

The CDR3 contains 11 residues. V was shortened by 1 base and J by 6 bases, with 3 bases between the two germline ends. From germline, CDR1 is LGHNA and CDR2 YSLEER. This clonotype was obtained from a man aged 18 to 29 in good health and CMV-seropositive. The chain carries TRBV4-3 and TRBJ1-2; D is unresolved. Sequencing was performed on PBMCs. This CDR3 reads CASSQGNGYTF. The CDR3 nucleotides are TGCGCCAGCAGCCAAGGTAATGGCTACACCTTC.